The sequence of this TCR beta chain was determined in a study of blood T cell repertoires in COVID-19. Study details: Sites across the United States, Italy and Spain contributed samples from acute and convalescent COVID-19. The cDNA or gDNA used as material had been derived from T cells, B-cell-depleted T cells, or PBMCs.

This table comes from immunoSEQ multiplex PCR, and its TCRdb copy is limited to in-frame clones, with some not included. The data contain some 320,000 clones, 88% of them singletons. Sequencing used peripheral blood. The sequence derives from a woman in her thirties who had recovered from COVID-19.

The chain's CDR3 is CAWSFGEHSNQPQHF. The CDR3 coding sequence is TGTGCCTGGAGTTTTGGGGAGCATAGCAATCAGCCCCAGCATTTT. V usage is TRBV30 and J usage is TRBJ1-5; unclear D gene. Looked up from germline, CDR1 is GTSNPN and CDR2 is SVGIG (reference sequence). CDR3 length: 15 amino acids. Trimming took 2 bases from V and 0 from J, leaving 11 bases between them.